This T cell receptor (beta chain) was obtained from a study of shared clonotypes between healthy human individuals. TCRdb keeps only in-frame clones here, not all; method: immunoSEQ multiplex PCR. The sample holds 500,000 or so clones, roughly 95% seen once. Material for sequencing was naive CD4+ T cells sorted from blood. Subset described: CD45RA+ positively selected. The clonotype was recovered from a woman aged 25-40 years in good health.

In DNA, the CDR3 is TGTGCCAGCAGTGTGTCGAAAATTTGGGACACCGGGTCTTGGGCTTTCTTT. Encoded protein: CASSVSKIWDTGSWAFF. This chain joins TRBV2 and TRBJ1-1; a weak D match, TRBD1 (6 bases). The CDR3 consists of 17 residues. CDR1 is SNHLY, CDR2 FYNNEI, per germline. V lost 4 bases, J lost 11 bases, and 29 bases lay in between.